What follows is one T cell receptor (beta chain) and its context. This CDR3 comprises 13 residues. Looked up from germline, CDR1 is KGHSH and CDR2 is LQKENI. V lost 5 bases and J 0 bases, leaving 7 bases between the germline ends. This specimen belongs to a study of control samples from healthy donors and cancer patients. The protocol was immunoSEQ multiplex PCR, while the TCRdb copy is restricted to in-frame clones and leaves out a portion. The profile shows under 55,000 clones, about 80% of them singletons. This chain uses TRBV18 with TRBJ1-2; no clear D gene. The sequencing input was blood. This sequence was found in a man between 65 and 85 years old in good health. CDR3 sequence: CASSSSTNYGYTF. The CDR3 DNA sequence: TGTGCCAGCTCATCCAGCACTAACTATGGCTACACCTTC.